This record concerns one T cell receptor beta chain sequence. V shed 2 bases and J shed 2 bases, with 18 bases lying between them. This CDR3 has 17 amino acids. Germline V lookup: CDR1 MGHDK, CDR2 SYGVNS. Using immunoSEQ multiplex PCR, the repertoire was profiled, and TCRdb retains in-frame clones only, with some absent. The sample yields approximately 580,000 clones, about 80% seen once. This entry comes from a study of shared T cell receptors in the human thymus. These same records also appear under a second study, on human thymus T cells.

Sequenced: thymocytes. The chain recombines TRBV25-1 with TRBJ1-1; weak D call: TRBD1 (6 bases). The TCR sequence derives from a boy less than two years old with a congenital heart defect. Written as DNA, the CDR3 is TGTGCCAGCAGTGAAGGGGGCGGTGGAGTTGGTAACACTGAAGCTTTCTTT. Encoded protein: CASSEGGGGVGNTEAFF.